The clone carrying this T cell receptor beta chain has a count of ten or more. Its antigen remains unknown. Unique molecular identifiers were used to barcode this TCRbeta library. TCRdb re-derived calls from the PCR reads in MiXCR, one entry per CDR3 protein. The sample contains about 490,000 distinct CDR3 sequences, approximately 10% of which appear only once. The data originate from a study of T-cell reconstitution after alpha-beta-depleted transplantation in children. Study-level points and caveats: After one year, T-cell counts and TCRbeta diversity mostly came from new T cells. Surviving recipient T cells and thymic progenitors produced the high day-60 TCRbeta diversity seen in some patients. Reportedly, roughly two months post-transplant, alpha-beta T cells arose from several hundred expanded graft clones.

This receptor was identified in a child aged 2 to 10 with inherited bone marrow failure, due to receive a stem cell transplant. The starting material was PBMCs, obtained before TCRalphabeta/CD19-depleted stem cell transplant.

CDR3 in DNA: TGTGCCAGCAGTTTCATTTTGGGGCGGCAGCTTAATCAGCCCCAGCATTTT. The encoded protein is CASSFILGRQLNQPQHF. This sequence joins TRBV12-3 or TRBV12-4 and TRBJ1-5, with D possibly being TRBD1 (5 bases). The CDR3 has 17 residues. Trimming cost V 3 bases and J 4 bases, with 19 bases left between them.